This T cell receptor (beta chain) is from a study of T cells expressing NK-cell markers. Study at large: In sorted CD3+CD56+NKG2C+, CD3+CD56+NKG2C- and CD3+CD56-NKG2C+ T cells, TCR beta repertoires were obtained. Findings of the study overall: For about six donors, the dominant NKG2C+ clonotypes made up about 1.0-8% of their CD8+ T cells. Topping the CD3+CD56-NKG2C+ fraction as well were these clonotypes, in a few donors.

TCR beta cDNA was made by 5'RACE template switching with UMIs. TCRdb reprocessed the 5' RACE reads, keeping one entry per CDR3 protein, no DNA. The sample holds about 550,000 distinct CDR3 sequences. The CDR3 runs 13 residues. Germline CDR1 reads SQVTM; CDR2 reads ANQGSEA. Details on this clonotype: The antigen remains unidentified.

The sample consisted of blood T cells: a sorted CD56 or NKG2C T cell subset, CD4+ or CD8+ T cells, or bulk PBMC T cells (not recorded which). The chain joins TRBV29-1 to TRBJ2-7. The receptor's source is a man aged 18 to 30 in good health. The CDR3 spells CSVARFNKDEQYF.